The clone carrying this TCR beta chain has at least ten counts. This entry comes from a study of neurological immune-mediated disorders. Each CDR3 protein is one row after TCRdb ran MiXCR on the 5' RACE reads. The top ten clones hold 20% to 25% of a sample with around 20,000 distinct CDR3 sequences, roughly 10% of them seen once. The CDR3 extends over 13 amino acids. Germline V gene data show CDR1 as KGHSH and CDR2 as LQKENI. V gave up 3 bases and J gave up 7 bases, with 13 bases separating them. This clonotype was obtained from an older woman with HTLV-1-associated myelopathy (HAM/TSP). The V call is TRBV18, the J call TRBJ2-7; D not certain. The sequencing input was PBMCs. The CDR3 nucleotides are TGTGCCAGCTCACCGGTTTCCGACGGGGAGCAGTACTTC. Encoded protein: CASSPVSDGEQYF. Combining the CDR3 with reference TRBV18 and TRBJ2-7 gives the whole variable domain NAGVMQNPRHLVRRRGQEARLRCSPMKGHSHVYWYRQLPEEGLKFMVYLQKENIIDESGMPKERFSAEFPKEGPSILRIQQVVRGDSAAYFCASSPVSDGEQYFGPGTRLTVT.